These 7 T cell receptor beta chains were sequenced from one sample in a study of blood T cell repertoires in COVID-19. The method was immunoSEQ multiplex PCR; TCRdb's version includes in-frame clones alone and lacks a portion of them. The table has about 260,000 clones, 84% seen once. Specimen: peripheral blood. These receptors all come from a human donor in a cohort sampled during active COVID-19.

This rearrangement joins TRBV28 to TRBJ1-4; 9 nucleotides match TRBD1. Trimming removed 3 bases from V and 6 bases from J; junction bases left unmatched: 11. Germline loops: CDR1 MDHEN, CDR2 SYDVKM. The CDR3 has 17 residues. CDR3 sequence reads: CASSLGQGPGGYEKLFF. In DNA, the CDR3 is TGTGCCAGCAGTTTGGGACAGGGCCCTGGGGGATATGAAAAACTGTTTTTT.

The V and J genes are TRBV3-1 (or the pseudogene TRBV3-2) and TRBJ2-7; 8 positions agree with TRBD1. The CDR3 contains 14 residues. The V gene end was trimmed by 0 bases and the J gene end by 7 bases; junction bases not matched to a gene: 5. Germline CDR1 is LGHDT and CDR2 is YNNKEL (reference sequence). For the CDR3, the DNA is TGTGCCAGCAGCCAAGAGGACAGGGTGAGGGAGCAGTACTTC. It yields the protein CASSQEDRVREQYF.

The CDR3 DNA reads TGTGCCAGCAGTGACCATGGAGGACTCAATCAGCCCCAGCATTTT. Translating gives CASSDHGGLNQPQHF. The chain recombines TRBV6-1 with TRBJ1-5; D is uncertain. The V end was cut by 3 bases, the J end by 3 bases, with 12 bases between. Per the germline V gene, CDR1 is MNHNS and CDR2 is SASEGT. The CDR3 runs to 15 residues.

There are a few counts of this clone. The V call is TRBV6-6, the J call TRBJ2-5; 8 bases align to TRBD1. CDR1 and CDR2 from the germline V gene are MNHNY and SVGAGI (reference sequence). V gave up 5 bases and J gave up 2 bases; unmatched junction bases: 7. The CDR3 totals 15 residues. The CDR3 spells CASSRDRRLQETQYF. Here the CDR3 DNA reads TGTGCCAGCAGTAGGGACAGGCGACTACAAGAGACCCAGTACTTC.

This clone was observed many times. The rearrangement links TRBV5-1 to TRBJ2-7; 7 bases are a match to TRBD2. V was pared by 8 bases and J by 0 bases, with 11 bases of the junction left unmatched. The CDR3 runs 15 residues. CDR1 and CDR2 from the germline V gene are SGHRS and YFSETQ. The CDR3 loop reads CASKLGGSSSYEQYF. The DNA of the CDR3 is TGCGCCAGTAAACTGGGGGGGTCCAGCTCCTACGAGCAGTACTTC. The full variable domain, rest sourced from reference TRBV5-1 and TRBJ2-7, is KAGVTQTPRYLIKTRGQQVTLSCSPISGHRSVSWYQQTPGQGLQFLFEYFSETQRNKGNFPGRFSGRQFSNSRSEMNVSTLELGDSALYLCASKLGGSSSYEQYFGPGTRLTVT.

The rearrangement uses TRBV6-6 and TRBJ2-7; 10 bases align to TRBD1. V shed 6 bases and J 0 bases; nucleotides not matched to a gene: 5. This CDR3 is built from 15 residues. Germline CDR1 and CDR2: MNHNY and SVGAGI (reference sequence). The CDR3 nucleotides are TGTGCCAGCAGAGGCCGGGACAGGGGCTCCTACGAGCAGTACTTC. Protein product: CASRGRDRGSYEQYF.

This clone has just one count. CDR3 sequence (DNA): TGTGCCAGCAGCTTTTCAGGGGACGAGACCCAGTACTTC. Encoded protein: CASSFSGDETQYF. This chain uses TRBV7-9 with TRBJ2-5; the D gene is possibly TRBD1 (6 bases). This CDR3 comprises 13 residues. V was cut by 3 bases and J by 5 bases, with 10 bases left in between. Per the germline V gene, CDR1 is SEHNR and CDR2 is FQNEAQ (reference sequence).